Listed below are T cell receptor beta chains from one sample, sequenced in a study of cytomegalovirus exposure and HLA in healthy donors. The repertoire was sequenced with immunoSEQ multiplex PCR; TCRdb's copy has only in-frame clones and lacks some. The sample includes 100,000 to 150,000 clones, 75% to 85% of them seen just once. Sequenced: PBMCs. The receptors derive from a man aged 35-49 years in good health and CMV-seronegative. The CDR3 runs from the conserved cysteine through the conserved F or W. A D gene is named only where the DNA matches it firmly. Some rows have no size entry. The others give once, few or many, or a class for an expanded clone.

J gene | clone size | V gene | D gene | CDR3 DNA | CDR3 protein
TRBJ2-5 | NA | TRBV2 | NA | TGTGCCAGCAGTGAATTCGGCGGGGCCAGGGCCCAGTACTTC | CASSEFGGARAQYF
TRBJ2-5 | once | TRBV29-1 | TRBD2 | TGCAGCGGATTAGCGGGAGATGAGACCCAGTACTTC | CSGLAGDETQYF
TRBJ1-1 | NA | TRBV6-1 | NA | TGTGCCAGCAGTGTCGTAAGCCCGATGAACACTGAAGCTTTCTTT | CASSVVSPMNTEAFF
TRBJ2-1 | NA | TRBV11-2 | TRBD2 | TGTGCCAGCAGCTCAACCCAACTAGCGGGGGGAGGCAATGAGCAGTTCTTC | CASSSTQLAGGGNEQFF
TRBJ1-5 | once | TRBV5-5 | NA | TGTGCCAGCAGCCCCCGAAGGGGTGATCAGCCCCAGCATTTT | CASSPRRGDQPQHF
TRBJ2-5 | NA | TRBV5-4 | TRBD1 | TGTGCCAGCAGCTTAGGACAGGCGGGGACCCAGTACTTC | CASSLGQAGTQYF
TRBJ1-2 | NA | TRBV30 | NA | TGTGCCTGGAGTGTGGGCTTTAACTATGGCTACACCTTC | CAWSVGFNYGYTF
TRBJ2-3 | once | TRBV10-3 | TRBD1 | TGTGCCATCAGTTCCGGGACAGGGCGCACAGATACGCAGTATTTT | CAISSGTGRTDTQYF
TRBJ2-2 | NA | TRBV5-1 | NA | TGCGCCAGCAGCTTTTACGGGACACTGAGCACCGGGGAGCTGTTTTTT | CASSFYGTLSTGELFF
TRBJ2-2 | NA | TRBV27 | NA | TGTGCCAGCAGTCCCGCGAATCCGATTACCGGGGAGCTGTTTTTT | CASSPANPITGELFF
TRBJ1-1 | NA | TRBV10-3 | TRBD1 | TGTGCCATCAGTGCAGGGGGTTGGGGGGAAGCTTTCTTT | CAISAGGWGEAFF
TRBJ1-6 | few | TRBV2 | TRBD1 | TGTGCCAGCAGGGGGGACAGGGGGCCCGGTTCACCCCTCCACTTT | CASRGDRGPGSPLHF
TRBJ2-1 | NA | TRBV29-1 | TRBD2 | TGCAGCGTCGCGCCGGGACTAGCGGAGACCTACAATGAGCAGTTCTTC | CSVAPGLAETYNEQFF
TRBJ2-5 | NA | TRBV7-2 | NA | TGTGCCAGCAGCTTATCTATAGAAGAGACCCAGTACTTC | CASSLSIEETQYF
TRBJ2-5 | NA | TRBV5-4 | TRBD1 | TGTGCCAGCAGCGATAGACAGGGGGCTCAAGAGACCCAGTACTTC | CASSDRQGAQETQYF
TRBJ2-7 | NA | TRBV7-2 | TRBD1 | TGTGCCAGCAGCTTACGAGGACAGGGGATCGCCGAGCAGTACTTC | CASSLRGQGIAEQYF
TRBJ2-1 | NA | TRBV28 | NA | TGTGCCAGCAGTTTATCGCAGGTGGGGGCTTACGACAATGAGCAGTTCTTC | CASSLSQVGAYDNEQFF
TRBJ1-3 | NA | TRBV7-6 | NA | TGTGCCAGCAGCGCCGGAGTCCGGGGGGGAGGTGGAAACACCATATATTTT | CASSAGVRGGGGNTIYF
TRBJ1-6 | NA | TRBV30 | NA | TGTGCCTGGAGTGTACAAGGAGATTCACCCCTCCACTTT | CAWSVQGDSPLHF
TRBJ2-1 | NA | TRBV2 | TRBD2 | TGTGCCAGCAGAGCGGGGGGACACCACTACAATGAGCAGTTCTTC | CASRAGGHHYNEQFF
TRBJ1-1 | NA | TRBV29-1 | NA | TGCAGCGTGGCACCGGGAAGGGCGGCCACTGAAGCTTTCTTT | CSVAPGRAATEAFF
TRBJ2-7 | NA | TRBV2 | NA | TGTGCCAGCAATGGCGGGGTTGGCGAGCAGTACTTC | CASNGGVGEQYF
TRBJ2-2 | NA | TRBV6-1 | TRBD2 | TGTGCCAGCAGTGCCCCGAGCGGGGGGAACACCGGGGAGCTGTTTTTT | CASSAPSGGNTGELFF
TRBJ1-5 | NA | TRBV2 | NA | TGTGCCAGCAGTGTACAGGGCTGGGATCAGCCCCAGCATTTT | CASSVQGWDQPQHF
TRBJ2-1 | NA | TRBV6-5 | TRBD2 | TGTGCCAGCACCATAGCGGGGGGGCGCAATGAGCAGTTCTTC | CASTIAGGRNEQFF
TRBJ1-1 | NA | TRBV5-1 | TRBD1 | TGCGCCAGCAGCTTGGGGCGGACAGGGCCCACTGAAGCTTTCTTT | CASSLGRTGPTEAFF
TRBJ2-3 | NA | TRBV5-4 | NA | TGTGCCAGCAGCTTTTCAGGGAGCACAGATACGCAGTATTTT | CASSFSGSTDTQYF
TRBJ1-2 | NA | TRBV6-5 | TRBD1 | TGTGCCAGCAGCTTAGGACAGGGGGGCAGGTATGGCTACACCTTC | CASSLGQGGRYGYTF
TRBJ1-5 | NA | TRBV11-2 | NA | TGTGCCAGCAGCCCAGGGCCACCGATGAGCAATCAGCCCCAGCATTTT | CASSPGPPMSNQPQHF
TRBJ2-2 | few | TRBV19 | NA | TGTGCCAGTAGTCTCCGGGGAGCGAACACCGGGGAGCTGTTTTTT | CASSLRGANTGELFF
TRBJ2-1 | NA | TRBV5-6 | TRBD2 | TGTGCCAGCAGCTTCCGGGGCGGGAGTTACAATGAGCAGTTCTTC | CASSFRGGSYNEQFF
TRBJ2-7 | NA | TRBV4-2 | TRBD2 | TGTGCCAGCAGCCACGGACTAGCCTACGAGCAGTACTTC | CASSHGLAYEQYF
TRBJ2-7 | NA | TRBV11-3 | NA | TGTGCCAGCAGCTTAACAGGGAACTACGAGCAGTACTTC | CASSLTGNYEQYF
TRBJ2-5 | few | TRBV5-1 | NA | TGCGCCAGCAGCTCCACGGGGCGCGGGGCCCAGTACTTC | CASSSTGRGAQYF
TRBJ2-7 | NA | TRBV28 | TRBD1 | TGTGCCAGCGTTTTTTCGGGACAGGGTTACGAGCAGTACTTC | CASVFSGQGYEQYF
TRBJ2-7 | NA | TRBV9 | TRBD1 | TGTGCCAGCAGCCTCCGCGGGCAGGGGGCCCACGAGCAGTACTTC | CASSLRGQGAHEQYF
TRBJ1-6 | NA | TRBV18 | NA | TGTGCCAGCTCACCCACTGACAGTCATAATTCACCCCTCCACTTT | CASSPTDSHNSPLHF
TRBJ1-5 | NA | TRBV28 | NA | TGTGCCAGCAGCCCCTTTGGGGAGGGCAATCAGCCCCAGCATTTT | CASSPFGEGNQPQHF
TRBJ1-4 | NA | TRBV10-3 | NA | TGTGCCATCCTTTGGGACACGGATGAAAAACTGTTTTTT | CAILWDTDEKLFF
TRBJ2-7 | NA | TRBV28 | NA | TGTGCCAGCAGGTGGAGCGGAGCGGACTACTACGAGCAGTACTTC | CASRWSGADYYEQYF
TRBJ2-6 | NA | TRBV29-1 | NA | TGCAGCGTTGTGGGCTTCTCTGGGGCCAACGTCCTGACTTTC | CSVVGFSGANVLTF
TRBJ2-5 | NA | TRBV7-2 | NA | TGTGCCAGCAGCTTAGGGGCCCAAGAGACCCAGTACTTC | CASSLGAQETQYF
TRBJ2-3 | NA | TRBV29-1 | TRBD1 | TGCAGCGTTGCACCGGGACAGAGCACAGATACGCAGTATTTT | CSVAPGQSTDTQYF
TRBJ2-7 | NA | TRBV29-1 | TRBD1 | TGCAGCGCAACACCGGGACAGGGCTACGAGCAGTACTTC | CSATPGQGYEQYF
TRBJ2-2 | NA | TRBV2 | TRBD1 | TGTGCCAGCAGTGAAGTGGCGGTAGGGGGCTCGGGGGAGCTGTTTTTT | CASSEVAVGGSGELFF
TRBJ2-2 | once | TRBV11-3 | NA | TGTGCCAGCAGCGACCGGAGGCTGGCCGGGGAGCTGTTTTTT | CASSDRRLAGELFF